The rows below give T cell receptor beta chains drawn from one sample of a study of T cells in Graves' hyperthyroidism and ophthalmopathy. MiXCR was run by TCRdb on the multiplex PCR reads, yielding one entry per CDR3 protein. Counted here are about 420,000 distinct CDR3 sequences, more than 15% occurring once; the ten biggest clones make up about 7.7%. Sequenced sample: blood. These receptors were obtained from a woman between 18 and 29 years old with Graves' hyperthyroidism. CDR3s include the opening cysteine and the closing phenylalanine or tryptophan. D genes are given only for firm matches.

j_call: TRBJ2-5; d_call: TRBD1; v_call: TRBV5-4; cdr3_aa: CASSLADREVTRETQYF
j_call: TRBJ1-1; d_call: -; v_call: TRBV5-6; cdr3_aa: CASSLERGGWDTEAFF
j_call: TRBJ2-7; d_call: TRBD2; v_call: TRBV15; cdr3_aa: CATSRERAGGSYEQYF
j_call: TRBJ1-5; d_call: -; v_call: TRBV27; cdr3_aa: CASSLSSYSNQPQHF
j_call: TRBJ1-1; d_call: -; v_call: TRBV12-3/TRBV12-4; cdr3_aa: CASSARDKNTEAFF
j_call: TRBJ2-1; d_call: -; v_call: TRBV5-6; cdr3_aa: CASSFGGPKNFNEQFF
j_call: TRBJ2-3; d_call: TRBD1; v_call: TRBV18; cdr3_aa: CASSPGQGRYTQYF
j_call: TRBJ2-3; d_call: -; v_call: TRBV5-1; cdr3_aa: CASSFRDPNTDTQYF
j_call: TRBJ1-5; d_call: TRBD1; v_call: TRBV7-2; cdr3_aa: CASSLFPQGVYQPQHF
j_call: TRBJ2-2; d_call: -; v_call: TRBV12-3/TRBV12-4; cdr3_aa: CASSLRDYTGELFF
j_call: TRBJ1-2; d_call: -; v_call: TRBV30; cdr3_aa: CAWSVWGTKRRYGYTF
j_call: TRBJ2-1; d_call: TRBD2; v_call: TRBV2; cdr3_aa: CASSGTSGGGNEQFF
j_call: TRBJ2-5; d_call: -; v_call: TRBV7-9; cdr3_aa: CASSLDSREETQYF
j_call: TRBJ1-2; d_call: -; v_call: TRBV18; cdr3_aa: CASSPPDRPYGYTF
j_call: TRBJ1-3; d_call: -; v_call: TRBV5-5; cdr3_aa: CASSLRDTSGNTIYF
j_call: TRBJ2-7; d_call: -; v_call: TRBV10-2; cdr3_aa: CASSPWGEQYF
j_call: TRBJ1-6; d_call: -; v_call: TRBV27; cdr3_aa: CASSFLRNSPLHF
j_call: TRBJ1-5; d_call: -; v_call: TRBV5-1; cdr3_aa: CASSLLGGGNQPQHF
j_call: TRBJ1-6; d_call: -; v_call: TRBV28; cdr3_aa: CASSLLGRSYNSPLHF
j_call: TRBJ2-4; d_call: TRBD1; v_call: TRBV20-1; cdr3_aa: CSATDRVQKDIQYF
j_call: TRBJ1-1; d_call: -; v_call: TRBV6-1; cdr3_aa: CASKPQTNTEAFF
j_call: TRBJ2-7; d_call: -; v_call: TRBV7-9; cdr3_aa: CASSLEQGTYEQYF
j_call: TRBJ2-4; d_call: TRBD1; v_call: TRBV12-5; cdr3_aa: CASGFGQGAKNIQYF
j_call: TRBJ2-1; d_call: -; v_call: TRBV29-1; cdr3_aa: CSVEGNEQFF
j_call: TRBJ1-1; d_call: -; v_call: TRBV3-1; cdr3_aa: CASSQDGAWNTEAFF
j_call: TRBJ2-7; d_call: TRBD2; v_call: TRBV4-2; cdr3_aa: CASSSQAGVIDEQYF
j_call: TRBJ1-3; d_call: -; v_call: TRBV11-2; cdr3_aa: CASSLGSEGLRENTIYF
j_call: TRBJ2-3; d_call: TRBD2; v_call: TRBV19; cdr3_aa: CASSIWTSGRNTQYF
j_call: TRBJ2-5; d_call: TRBD2; v_call: TRBV7-2; cdr3_aa: CASSPTTSGGRETQYF
j_call: TRBJ2-1; d_call: -; v_call: TRBV2; cdr3_aa: CASSVSGNTGELGEQFF
j_call: TRBJ2-2; d_call: TRBD1; v_call: TRBV10-2; cdr3_aa: CASTWDRGPLGELFF
j_call: TRBJ1-2; d_call: -; v_call: TRBV3-1; cdr3_aa: CASSQASGVSGYTF
j_call: TRBJ2-4; d_call: -; v_call: TRBV5-1; cdr3_aa: CASSLATAQGIQYF
j_call: TRBJ2-7; d_call: -; v_call: TRBV30; cdr3_aa: CAWSADTVYEQYF
j_call: TRBJ1-5; d_call: -; v_call: TRBV7-9; cdr3_aa: CASKEGPGQPQHF
j_call: TRBJ2-3; d_call: -; v_call: TRBV19; cdr3_aa: CASSIISARGGPDTQYF
j_call: TRBJ2-1; d_call: -; v_call: TRBV11-3; cdr3_aa: CASTPFSAPYNEQFF
j_call: TRBJ1-5; d_call: TRBD1; v_call: TRBV5-6; cdr3_aa: CASSLTGTGRGKPQHF
j_call: TRBJ2-5; d_call: TRBD2; v_call: TRBV5-1; cdr3_aa: CASSFGRAQETQYF
j_call: TRBJ2-3; d_call: TRBD1; v_call: TRBV27; cdr3_aa: CASRLRTGGFTDTQYF
j_call: TRBJ2-5; d_call: -; v_call: TRBV2; cdr3_aa: CASSEVGGFETQYF
j_call: TRBJ1-4; d_call: -; v_call: TRBV12-3/TRBV12-4; cdr3_aa: CASSPGQARGNEKLFF
j_call: TRBJ2-2; d_call: TRBD1; v_call: TRBV30; cdr3_aa: CAGDRGLTGELFF